This TCR beta chain was captured by sequencing in a study of CD8+ T cells in alopecia areata. Study results and limitations: A great number of expanded lesional clones endured in scalp and blood during tofacitinib.

Described treatment: oral pan-JAK inhibitor, 5-10 mg twice daily. The CDR3 length is 13 residues. Germline loops: CDR1 SGHTA, CDR2 FQGTGA. V gave up 5 bases and J gave up 8 bases, with 15 bases separating them. For this clone: The antigen is undetermined.

After isolation, RNA underwent reverse transcription to generate cDNA as the sequencing template. Sequencing used immunoSEQ multiplex PCR; TCRdb keeps in-frame clones, though not all of them. The sample lists nearly 200,000 clones, 58% occurring once. The sequence was collected from a human donor with alopecia areata. The sequencing here drew on CD4+ T cells sorted from blood, taken at week 24, from a patient treated with tofacitinib. The chain recombines TRBV7-3 with TRBJ1-2, with D unresolved. CDR3: CASSPATGMGYTF. The CDR3, as DNA: TGTGCCAGCAGCCCTGCAACGGGTATGGGCTACACCTTC.